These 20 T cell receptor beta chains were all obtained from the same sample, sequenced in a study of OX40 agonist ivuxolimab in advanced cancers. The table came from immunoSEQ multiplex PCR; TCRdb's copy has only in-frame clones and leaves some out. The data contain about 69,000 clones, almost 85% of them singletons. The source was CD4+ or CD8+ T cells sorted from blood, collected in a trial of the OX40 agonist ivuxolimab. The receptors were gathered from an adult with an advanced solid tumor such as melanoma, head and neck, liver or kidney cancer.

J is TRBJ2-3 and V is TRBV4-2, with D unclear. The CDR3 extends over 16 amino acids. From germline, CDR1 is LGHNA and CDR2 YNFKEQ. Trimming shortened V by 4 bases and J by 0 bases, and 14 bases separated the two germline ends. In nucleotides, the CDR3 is TGTGCCAGCAGCCCAATCCGGGCCGATAGCACAGATACGCAGTATTTT. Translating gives CASSPIRADSTDTQYF.

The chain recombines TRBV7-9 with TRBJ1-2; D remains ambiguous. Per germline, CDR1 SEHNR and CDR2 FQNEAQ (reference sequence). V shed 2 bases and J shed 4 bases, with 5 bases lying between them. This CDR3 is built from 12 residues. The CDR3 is CASSLTPYGYTF. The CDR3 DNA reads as TGTGCCAGCAGCTTAACCCCCTATGGCTACACCTTC.

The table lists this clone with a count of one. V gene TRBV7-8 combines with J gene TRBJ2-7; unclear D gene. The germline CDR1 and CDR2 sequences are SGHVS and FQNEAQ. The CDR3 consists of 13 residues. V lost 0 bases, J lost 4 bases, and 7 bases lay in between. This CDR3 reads CASSLAWGYEQYF. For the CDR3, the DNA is TGTGCCAGCAGCTTAGCGTGGGGTTACGAGCAGTACTTC.

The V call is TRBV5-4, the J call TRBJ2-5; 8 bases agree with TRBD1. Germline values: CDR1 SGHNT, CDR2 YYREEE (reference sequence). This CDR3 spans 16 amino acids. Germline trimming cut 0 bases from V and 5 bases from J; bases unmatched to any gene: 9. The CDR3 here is CASSLVSGGRGETQYF. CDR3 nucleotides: TGTGCCAGCAGCTTGGTGTCAGGGGGCCGCGGGGAGACCCAGTACTTC.

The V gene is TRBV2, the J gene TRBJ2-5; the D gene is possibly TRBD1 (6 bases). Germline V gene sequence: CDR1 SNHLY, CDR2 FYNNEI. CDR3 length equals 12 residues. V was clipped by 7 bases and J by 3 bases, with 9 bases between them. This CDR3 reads CASNRDKETQYF. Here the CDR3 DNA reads TGTGCCAGCAATAGGGACAAAGAGACCCAGTACTTC.

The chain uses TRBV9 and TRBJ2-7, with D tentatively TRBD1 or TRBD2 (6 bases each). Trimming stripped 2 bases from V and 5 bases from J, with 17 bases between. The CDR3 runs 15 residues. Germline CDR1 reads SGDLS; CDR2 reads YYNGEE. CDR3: CASSVGGSLLDEQYF. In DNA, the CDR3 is TGTGCCAGCAGCGTGGGGGGCTCGCTTTTGGACGAGCAGTACTTC. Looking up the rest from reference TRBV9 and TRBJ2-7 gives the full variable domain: DSGVTQTPKHLITATGQRVTLRCSPRSGDLSVYWYQQSLDQGLQFLIQYYNGEERAKGNILERFSAQQFPDLHSELNLSSLELGDSALYFCASSVGGSLLDEQYFGPGTRLTVT.

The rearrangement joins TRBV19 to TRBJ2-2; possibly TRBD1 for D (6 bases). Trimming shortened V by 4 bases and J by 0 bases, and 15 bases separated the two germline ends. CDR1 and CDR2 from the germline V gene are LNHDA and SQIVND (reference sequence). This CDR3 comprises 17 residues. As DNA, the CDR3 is TGTGCCAGTAGTAGGGGGACACTTGACGCGAACACCGGGGAGCTGTTTTTT. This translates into CASSRGTLDANTGELFF. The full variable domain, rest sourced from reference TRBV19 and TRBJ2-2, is DGGITQSPKYLFRKEGQNVTLSCEQNLNHDAMYWYRQDPGQGLRLIYYSQIVNDFQKGDIAEGYSVSREKKESFPLTVTSAQKNPTAFYLCASSRGTLDANTGELFFGEGSRLTVL.

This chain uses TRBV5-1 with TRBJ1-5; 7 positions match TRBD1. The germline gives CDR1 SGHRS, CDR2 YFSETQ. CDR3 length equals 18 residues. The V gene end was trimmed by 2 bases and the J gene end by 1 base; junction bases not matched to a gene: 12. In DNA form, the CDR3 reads TGCGCCAGCAGCTTAGGGACAGACCCCGCCGGGAGCAATCAGCCCCAGCATTTT. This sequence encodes CASSLGTDPAGSNQPQHF.

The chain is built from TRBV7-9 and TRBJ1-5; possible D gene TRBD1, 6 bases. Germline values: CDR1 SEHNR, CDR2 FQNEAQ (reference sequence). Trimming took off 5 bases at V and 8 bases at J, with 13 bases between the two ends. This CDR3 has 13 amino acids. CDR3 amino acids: CASSPTGYEPQHF. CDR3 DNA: TGTGCCAGCAGCCCAACAGGGTATGAGCCCCAGCATTTT.

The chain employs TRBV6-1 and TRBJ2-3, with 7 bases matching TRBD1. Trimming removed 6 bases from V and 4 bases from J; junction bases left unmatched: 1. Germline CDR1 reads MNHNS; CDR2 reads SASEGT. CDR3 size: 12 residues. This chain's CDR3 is CASRGQSDTQYF. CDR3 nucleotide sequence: TGTGCCAGCAGGGGACAGTCAGATACGCAGTATTTT.

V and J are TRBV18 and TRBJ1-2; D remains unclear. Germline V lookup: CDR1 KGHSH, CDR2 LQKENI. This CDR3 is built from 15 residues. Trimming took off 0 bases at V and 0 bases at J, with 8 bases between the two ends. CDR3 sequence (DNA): TGTGCCAGCTCACCACCGAGCCGAGCTAACTATGGCTACACCTTC. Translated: CASSPPSRANYGYTF.

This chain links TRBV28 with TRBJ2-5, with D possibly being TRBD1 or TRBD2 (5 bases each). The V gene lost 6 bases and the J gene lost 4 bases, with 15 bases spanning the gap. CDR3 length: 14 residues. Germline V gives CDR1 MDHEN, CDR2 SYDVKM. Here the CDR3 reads CASSTLYGGETQYF. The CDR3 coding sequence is TGTGCCAGCAGCACCCTGTATGGGGGAGAGACCCAGTACTTC.

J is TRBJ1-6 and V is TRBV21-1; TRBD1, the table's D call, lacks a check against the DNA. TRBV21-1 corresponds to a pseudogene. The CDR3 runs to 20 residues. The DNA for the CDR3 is TGTGCCAGCAGCAAAGGGTTGGGCACAGGGACCCAAACCGGAAATTCACCCCTCCACTTT. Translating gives CASSKGLGTGTQTGNSPLHF.

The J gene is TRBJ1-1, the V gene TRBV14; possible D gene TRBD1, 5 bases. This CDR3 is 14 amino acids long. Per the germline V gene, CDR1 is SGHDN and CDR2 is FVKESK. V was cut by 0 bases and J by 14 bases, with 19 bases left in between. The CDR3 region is CASSQDRGGRNIFF. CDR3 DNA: TGTGCCAGCAGCCAAGATAGGGGCGGCAGGAATATATTCTTT.

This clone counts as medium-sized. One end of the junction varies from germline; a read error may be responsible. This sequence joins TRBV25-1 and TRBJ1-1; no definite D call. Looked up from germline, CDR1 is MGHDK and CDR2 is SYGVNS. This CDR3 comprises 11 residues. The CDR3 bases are TGTGCCAGCAGTGCTTCGCGTAGTTTGGTCTTT. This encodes CASSASRSLVF.

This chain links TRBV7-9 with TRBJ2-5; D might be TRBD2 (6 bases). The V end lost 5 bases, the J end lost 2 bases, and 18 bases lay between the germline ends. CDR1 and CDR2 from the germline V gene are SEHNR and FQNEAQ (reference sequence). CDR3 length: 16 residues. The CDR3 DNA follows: TGTGCCAGCAGCCGGGGGAACTCCGGGGTTCAAGAGACCCAGTACTTC. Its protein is CASSRGNSGVQETQYF.

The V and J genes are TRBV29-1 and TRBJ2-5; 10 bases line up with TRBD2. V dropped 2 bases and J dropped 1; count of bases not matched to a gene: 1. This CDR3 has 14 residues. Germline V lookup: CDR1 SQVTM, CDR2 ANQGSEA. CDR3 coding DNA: TGCAGCGTTGAACTAGCGGGGGTCCAAGAGACCCAGTACTTC. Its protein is CSVELAGVQETQYF.

The DNA of the CDR3 is TGCGCCAGCAGCGATGGGGCGGGGCTGGGCAAAAACATTCAGTACTTC. It yields the protein CASSDGAGLGKNIQYF. V and J are TRBV5-1 and TRBJ2-4; TRBD2 might be the D (6 bases). V was pared by 4 bases and J by 3 bases, with 17 bases between. The germline V gene encodes CDR1 SGHRS and CDR2 YFSETQ. This CDR3 spans 16 amino acids.

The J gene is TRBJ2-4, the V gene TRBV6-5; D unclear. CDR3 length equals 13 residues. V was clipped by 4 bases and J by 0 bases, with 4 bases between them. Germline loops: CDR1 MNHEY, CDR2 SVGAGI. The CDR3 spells CASSSEAKNIQYF. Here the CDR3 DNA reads TGTGCCAGCAGTTCGGAAGCCAAAAACATTCAGTACTTC.

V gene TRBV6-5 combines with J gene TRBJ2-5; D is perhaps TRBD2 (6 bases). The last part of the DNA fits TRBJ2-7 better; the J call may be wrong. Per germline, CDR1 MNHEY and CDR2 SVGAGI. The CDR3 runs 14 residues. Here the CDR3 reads CASRKGGPVGEQYF. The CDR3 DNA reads TGTGCCAGCAGAAAGGGAGGCCCGGTGGGCGAGCAGTACTTC.